The clone carrying this T cell receptor beta chain came up a few times. What it binds is unknown. An Oncomine TCR Beta short-read assay was used to sequence the DNA from cultured CD4+ T cells. TCRdb used MiXCR to reprocess the PCR reads, holding one entry per CDR3 protein. This repertoire shows some 17,000 distinct CDR3 sequences, around 35% found once; its top ten account for around 12%. Per germline, CDR1 DFQATT and CDR2 SNEGSKA (reference sequence). The CDR3 has 13 amino acids. With 6 bases removed from V and 6 bases from J, the gap between germline ends came to 14 bases. Treatment given: approximately nine-day PBMC culture with coronavirus spike peptide pools or control peptides (ViraFEST assay). This entry comes from a study of vaccination and CD4 T cells after COVID-19.

Source material: CD4+ T cells from blood, cultured in vitro. This clonotype was sampled from a human donor who had recovered from COVID-19. V and J are TRBV20-1 and TRBJ1-4; a possible D gene is TRBD1 (5 bases). The CDR3: CSAIAGGDEKLFF. The CDR3 DNA sequence: TGCAGTGCCATCGCGGGGGGTGATGAAAAACTGTTTTTT.